Listed below are T cell receptor beta chains from one sample, sequenced in a study of cytomegalovirus exposure and HLA in healthy donors. Assay used: immunoSEQ multiplex PCR; TCRdb lists only in-frame clones, some missing. The sample lists 150,000 or so clones, about 86% occurring once. The sequenced sample was PBMCs. Source of these receptors: a human donor in good health. Each CDR3 is given without its conserved first and last residue.

14	TRBJ2-7	TRBV28	ASSLYGTGGLYEQY
13	TRBJ2-1	TRBV6-5	ASRADRGPYNEQF
14	TRBJ1-2	TRBV6-5	ASSYAFDRGDYGYT
15	TRBJ2-1	TRBV9	ASSVRPSGGAGNEQF
13	TRBJ2-3	TRBV14	ASSPRVWGTDTQY
12	TRBJ2-7	TRBV13	ASRTSGRGYEQY
12	TRBJ2-4	TRBV6-1	ASSDLAGANIQY
12	TRBJ2-7	TRBV9	ASSPVGSSYEQY
15	TRBJ1-1	TRBV2	ASRGTGLRLVDTEAF
14	TRBJ1-5	TRBV7-2	ASGPVRARGNQPQH
15	TRBJ1-1	TRBV9	ASSVGGGARVATEAF
12	TRBJ2-1	TRBV6-1	ASRTGYDSDEQF
13	TRBJ1-2	TRBV11-2	ASSLGNTGYYGYT
11	TRBJ2-2	TRBV27	ASSLFRSGELF
10	TRBJ2-1	TRBV9	ASSVEANEQF
11	TRBJ1-1	TRBV30	AWSPGGNTEAF
11	TRBJ2-5	TRBV7-2	ASSLSGAGFQY
11	TRBJ1-4	TRBV2	ASSFTLQGALF
13	TRBJ2-7	TRBV5-1	ASSIGQGLEYEQY
10	TRBJ1-2	TRBV5-6	ASSRVDYGYT
13	TRBJ2-2	TRBV6-6	ASRLGQGVTGELF
12	TRBJ2-5	TRBV27	ASSSLGALSTQY
11	TRBJ2-2	TRBV10-3	AISEQGAGELF
12	TRBJ2-7	TRBV4-1	ASSQEGFPYEQY
11	TRBJ1-5	TRBV9	ASSAVLQGPQH
10	TRBJ1-1	TRBV29-1	SVRQGLGEAF
13	TRBJ1-1	TRBV7-6	ASSLEITGNTEAF
14	TRBJ2-7	TRBV14	ASSQSWAGLAYEQY
13	TRBJ2-7	TRBV5-1	ASSWGGARTYEQY
16	TRBJ2-2	TRBV19	ASTYNRGHRFNTGELF
13	TRBJ1-6	TRBV7-9	ASSSGGGRGSPLH
13	TRBJ2-3	TRBV5-1	ASSPDPGSPDTQY
16	TRBJ2-5	TRBV15	ATSPDGAGRLIQETQY
11	TRBJ1-1	TRBV2	ASSGQMNTEAF
14	TRBJ2-3	TRBV9	ASSVSLQSSTDTQY
13	TRBJ2-5	TRBV6-4	ASSPSGQGPETQY
10	TRBJ1-2	TRBV28	ASSTTGEGYT
15	TRBJ1-3	TRBV2	ASSAPAGRISGNTIY
13	TRBJ2-7	TRBV7-2	ASSRGQVSSYEQY
13	TRBJ2-3	TRBV5-1	ASSPGTTSTDTQY
15	TRBJ2-7	TRBV28	ASSFSPLGAVSYEQY
14	TRBJ1-2	TRBV5-1	ASTHTGQGAGYGYT
11	TRBJ1-2	TRBV7-2	ASSFRVLYGYT
13	TRBJ1-4	TRBV5-6	ASSLPGQSNEKLF
12	TRBJ2-1	TRBV11-3	ASSTGQGLNEQF
12	TRBJ2-1	TRBV5-1	ASSLATGNNEQF
14	TRBJ1-4	TRBV28	ASSFIYRGATEKLF
12	TRBJ2-5	TRBV29-1	SVDPPGFQETQY
12	TRBJ2-5	TRBV6-1	ASSTGGPKETQY
15	TRBJ1-2	TRBV5-1	ASSLLINTGTGDGYT
13	TRBJ2-7	TRBV2	ASVRESGIAYEQY
11	TRBJ2-1	TRBV10-2	ASMGRRHNEQF
11	TRBJ1-1	TRBV5-1	ASSLVRNTEAF
15	TRBJ1-2	TRBV7-2	ASSPRGGTGGGYGYT